This T cell receptor beta chain was observed in a study of blood T cell repertoires in COVID-19. The method was immunoSEQ multiplex PCR; TCRdb's version includes in-frame clones alone and lacks a portion of them. In the table there are about 190,000 clones, about four fifths of which are singletons. The CDR3 runs to 14 residues. The V gene is TRBV1, the J gene TRBJ2-4; the D call TRBD2 from the table was never checked on the DNA. TRBV1 is shown as a pseudogene. Sequences were obtained from PBMCs or T cells enriched from blood (not recorded which). This clonotype was sampled from a woman aged 25-40 years who had recovered from COVID-19. The CDR3 protein is CTSSQGLDKNIQYF. CDR3 nucleotides: TGCACCAGCAGCCAGGGACTGGACAAAAACATTCAGTACTTC.